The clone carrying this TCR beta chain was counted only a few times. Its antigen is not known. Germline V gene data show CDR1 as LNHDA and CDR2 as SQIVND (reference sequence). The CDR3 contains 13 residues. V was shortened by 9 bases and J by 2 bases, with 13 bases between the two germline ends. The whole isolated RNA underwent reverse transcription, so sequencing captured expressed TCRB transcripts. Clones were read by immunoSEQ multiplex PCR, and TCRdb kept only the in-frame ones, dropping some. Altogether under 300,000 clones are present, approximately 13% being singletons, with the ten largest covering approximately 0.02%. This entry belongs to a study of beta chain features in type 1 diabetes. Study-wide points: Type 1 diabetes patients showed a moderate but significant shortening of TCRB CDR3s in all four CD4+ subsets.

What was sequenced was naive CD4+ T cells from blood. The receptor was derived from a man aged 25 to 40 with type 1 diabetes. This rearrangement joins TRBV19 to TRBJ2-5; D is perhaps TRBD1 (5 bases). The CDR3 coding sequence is TGTGCCAGCCGACAGAACCTTCAAGAGACCCAGTACTTC. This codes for CASRQNLQETQYF.